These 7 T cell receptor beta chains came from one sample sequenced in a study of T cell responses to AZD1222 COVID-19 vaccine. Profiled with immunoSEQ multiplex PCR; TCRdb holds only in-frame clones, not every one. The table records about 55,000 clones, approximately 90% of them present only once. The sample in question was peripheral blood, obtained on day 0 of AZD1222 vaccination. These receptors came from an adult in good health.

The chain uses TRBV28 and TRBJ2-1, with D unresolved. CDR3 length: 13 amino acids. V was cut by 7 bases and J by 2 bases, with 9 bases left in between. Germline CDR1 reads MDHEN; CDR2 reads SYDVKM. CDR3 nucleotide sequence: TGTGCCAGCATAGGACCTCCCTACAATGAGCAGTTCTTC. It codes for CASIGPPYNEQFF.

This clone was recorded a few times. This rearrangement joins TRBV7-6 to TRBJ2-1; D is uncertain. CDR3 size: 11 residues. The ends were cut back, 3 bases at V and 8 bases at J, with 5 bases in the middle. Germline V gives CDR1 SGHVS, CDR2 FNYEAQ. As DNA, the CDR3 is TGTGCCAGCAGCTTTGGGGATGAGCAGTTCTTC. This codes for CASSFGDEQFF.

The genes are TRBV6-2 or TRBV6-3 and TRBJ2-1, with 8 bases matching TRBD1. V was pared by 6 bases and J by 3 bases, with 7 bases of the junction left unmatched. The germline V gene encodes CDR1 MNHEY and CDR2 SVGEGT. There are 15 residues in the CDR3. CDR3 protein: CASSLTGEFYNEQFF. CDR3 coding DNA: TGTGCCAGCAGCCTGACAGGGGAGTTCTACAATGAGCAGTTCTTC.

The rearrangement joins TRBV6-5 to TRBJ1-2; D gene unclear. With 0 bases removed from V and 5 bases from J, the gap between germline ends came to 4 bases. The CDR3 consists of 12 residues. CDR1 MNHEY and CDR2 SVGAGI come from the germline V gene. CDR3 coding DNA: TGTGCCAGCAGTTACTCAGCATATGGCTACACCTTC. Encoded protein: CASSYSAYGYTF.

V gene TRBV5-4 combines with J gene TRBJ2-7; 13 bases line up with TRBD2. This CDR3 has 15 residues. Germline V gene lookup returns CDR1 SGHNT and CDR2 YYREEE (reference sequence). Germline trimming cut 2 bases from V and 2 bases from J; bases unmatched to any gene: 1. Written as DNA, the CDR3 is TGTGCCAGCAGCTTCGGACTAGCGGGGGCCTACGAGCAGTACTTC. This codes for CASSFGLAGAYEQYF.

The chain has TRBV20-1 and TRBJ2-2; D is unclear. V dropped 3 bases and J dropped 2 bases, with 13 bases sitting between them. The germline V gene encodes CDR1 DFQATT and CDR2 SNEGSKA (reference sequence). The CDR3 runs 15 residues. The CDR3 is CSASGSSLNTGELFF. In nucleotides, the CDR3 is TGCAGTGCTAGTGGCAGCAGCCTTAACACCGGGGAGCTGTTTTTT.

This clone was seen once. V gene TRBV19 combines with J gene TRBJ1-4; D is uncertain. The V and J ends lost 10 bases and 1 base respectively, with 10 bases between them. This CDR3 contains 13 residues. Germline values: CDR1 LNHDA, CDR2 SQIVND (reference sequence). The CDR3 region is CATQRQTNEKLFF. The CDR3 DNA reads TGTGCCACCCAGAGACAAACTAATGAAAAACTGTTTTTT.